This T cell receptor (beta chain) derives from a study of T cells in Graves' hyperthyroidism and ophthalmopathy. Study-level findings and limits: The model forecast ophthalmopathy, anticipating it by a median around 6.5 months before onset. A model of 13 V-J pairs discriminated ophthalmopathy from stable hyperthyroidism.

A note on this clonotype: Its cognate antigen is unknown.

Graves' hyperthyroidism showing no ophthalmopathy progression within 18 months was considered stable. RNA transcripts served as the template for amplifying TCR beta CDR3 regions. HTBI primers drove first-round RT-PCR of the TCR CDR3. Via MiXCR, TCRdb re-called the multiplex PCR reads, giving one row per CDR3 protein. The profile shows 75,000 to 100,000 distinct CDR3 sequences, just over 50% of them singletons. This sequence was found in a woman in her thirties or forties with Graves' hyperthyroidism. Sample: blood.

This CDR3 is CATSRDGGAREKLFF. In nucleotides, the CDR3 is TGTGCCACCAGCAGAGATGGGGGCGCGCGTGAAAAACTGTTTTTT. The chain is built from TRBV15 and TRBJ1-4, with D possibly matching TRBD1 (6 bases). Germline CDR1 is LNHNV and CDR2 is YYDKDF (reference sequence). Trimming removed 0 bases at V and 7 bases at J, with 12 bases between. The CDR3 extends over 15 amino acids.